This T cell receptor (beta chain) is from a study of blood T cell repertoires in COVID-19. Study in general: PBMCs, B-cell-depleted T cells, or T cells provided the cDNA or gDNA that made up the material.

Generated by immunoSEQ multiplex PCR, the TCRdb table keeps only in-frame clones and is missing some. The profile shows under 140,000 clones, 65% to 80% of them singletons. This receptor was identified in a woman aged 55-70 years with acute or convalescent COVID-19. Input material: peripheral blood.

The CDR3 reads CASSKAEASTDTQYF. The CDR3 DNA reads as TGTGCCAGCAGCAAAGCGGAGGCTAGCACAGATACGCAGTATTTT. The genes are TRBV21-1 and TRBJ2-3; the D segment call TRBD2 is taken from the table without a DNA check. TRBV21-1 is an annotated pseudogene. The CDR3 is 15 residues long.